This T cell receptor beta chain was sequenced in a study of blood T cell repertoires in COVID-19. Clones were read by immunoSEQ multiplex PCR, and TCRdb kept only the in-frame ones, dropping some. There are around 230,000 clones in the sample; roughly 88% occur only once, and roughly 27% lies in the top ten. The sequencing sample was made of peripheral blood. The clonotype was recovered from a middle-aged man with acute or convalescent COVID-19.

The CDR3 is CASSSRVPSNEKLFF. DNA for the CDR3: TGTGCCAGCTCATCGAGGGTCCCATCTAATGAAAAACTGTTTTTT. The chain uses TRBV18 and TRBJ1-4; D uncertain. Between the trimmed V and J ends, which lost 5 bases and 3 bases, there was a span of 13 bases. Looked up from germline, CDR1 is KGHSH and CDR2 is LQKENI. CDR3 length equals 15 residues.